These 12 T cell receptor beta chains came from one sample sequenced in a study of breast tumors, draining lymph nodes, adjacent tissues. The lymph nodes were axillary draining lymph nodes from breast cancer patients. Via MiXCR, TCRdb re-called the multiplex PCR reads, giving one row per CDR3 protein. The sample has approximately 89,000 distinct CDR3 sequences; 25% to 35% are singletons. What was sequenced was axillary lymph node tissue. Receptor source: a female donor with breast cancer. Some clones in this sample may be carry-over from other donors' samples.

This clonotype was counted a few times. The junction departs from the called germline gene at one end, perhaps through a read error. J is TRBJ2-2 and V is TRBV7-7, with a tentative D call TRBD2 (6 bases). The V gene's germline CDR1 is SSHAT and CDR2 FNYEAQ (reference sequence). The length of the CDR3 is 15 residues. The CDR3 nucleotides read TGTGCTAGCAGCTTAGACGGGGGGAACACCGGGGAGCTGTTTTTT. Encoded protein: CASSLDGGNTGELFF.

The chain combines TRBV11-2 with TRBJ1-6, with TRBD1 matching over 8 bases. Germline loops: CDR1 SGHAT, CDR2 FQNNGV. V was clipped by 3 bases and J by 6 bases; unmatched bases: 7. The CDR3 covers 16 residues. CDR3 nucleotides: TGTGCCAGCAGCTTTAAACCGGGACAGGCTAATTCACCCCTCCACTTT. This gives the protein CASSFKPGQANSPLHF.

This clonotype appeared a single time. CDR3 residues: CASSQAGTGGNYEQYF. In DNA form, the CDR3 reads TGCGCCAGCAGTCAGGCCGGGACAGGGGGAAACTACGAGCAGTACTTC. The genes are TRBV5-1 and TRBJ2-7, with 11 bases lining up with TRBD1. Looked up from germline, CDR1 is SGHRS and CDR2 is YFSETQ. Trimming cost V 5 bases and J 3 bases; bases outside gene matches: 10. This CDR3 has 16 residues.

With regard to this clonotype: A much more abundant neighbour one base away suggests this may be a read error. The rearrangement links TRBV19 to TRBJ2-1, with 11 bases fitting TRBD2. Germline CDR1 reads LNHDA; CDR2 reads SQIVND (reference sequence). The CDR3 loop spans 17 amino acids. CDR3: CASRRGVTSGKGNEQSF. The DNA of the CDR3 is TGTGCCAGTCGGCGCGGGGTGACTAGCGGGAAGGGCAATGAGCAGTCCTTC.

Concerning this clonotype: A much more abundant neighbour one base away suggests this may be a read error. The chain couples TRBV11-1 to TRBJ2-7; D perhaps matches TRBD2 (6 bases). The CDR3 sequence is 13 residues long. The germline V gene encodes CDR1 SGHAT and CDR2 FQDESV (reference sequence). The CDR3 DNA reads TGTGCCAGCAGCCAGTTCCGGGACTCCGAGCGGTACTTC. Its protein product is CASSQFRDSERYF.

As concerns this clonotype: One base away lies a much larger clone, so this may be a sequencing read error. The CDR3 sequence is CASSLSRNTEQFF. The CDR3 DNA reads TGTGCCAGCAGCTTATCTCGGAACACTGAGCAGTTCTTC. The chain is built from TRBV11-2 and TRBJ2-1; D gene uncertain. The length of the CDR3 is 13 residues. Germline loops: CDR1 SGHAT, CDR2 FQNNGV. The V gene lost 2 bases and the J gene lost 9 bases, with 11 bases spanning the gap.

This clonotype was counted at least ten times. The V call is TRBV9, the J call TRBJ1-2, with D perhaps matching TRBD1 (5 bases). Germline loops: CDR1 SGDLS, CDR2 YYNGEE. The V gene lost 0 bases and the J gene lost 4 bases, with 10 bases spanning the gap. The CDR3 length is 14 residues. CDR3 sequence reads: CASSVAGPGYGYTF. The CDR3 DNA reads as TGTGCCAGCAGCGTAGCAGGGCCTGGCTATGGCTACACCTTC.

In its sample, this clonotype was seen many times. The rearrangement links TRBV20-1 to TRBJ2-7; 13 bases match TRBD2. V shed 6 bases, J shed 1 base, and the junction held 12 bases outside the gene matches. The CDR3 has 17 residues. CDR1 is DFQATT and CDR2 is SNEGSKA in the germline V gene (reference sequence). CDR3 in amino acids: CSALLAGGPFVSYEQYF. In nucleotides, the CDR3 is TGCAGTGCCCTACTAGCGGGAGGGCCGTTTGTATCCTACGAGCAGTACTTC.

This clonotype was seen repeatedly, ten times or more. The J gene is TRBJ2-7, the V gene TRBV24-1; D remains ambiguous. This CDR3 is built from 10 residues. Between the trimmed V and J ends, which lost 9 bases and 2 bases, there was a span of 4 bases. Germline V lookup: CDR1 KGHDR, CDR2 SFDVKD. In DNA, the CDR3 is TGTGCCACCCCCCCCTACGAGCAGTACTTC. Protein sequence: CATPPYEQYF.

Only a few counts were recorded for this clonotype. CDR3 amino acids: CASSLLDFYKETQYF. CDR3 in DNA: TGTGCCAGCAGTTTACTGGACTTTTACAAAGAGACCCAGTACTTC. The genes are TRBV27 and TRBJ2-5, with a tentative D call TRBD2 (5 bases). With 2 bases removed from V and 3 bases from J, the gap between germline ends came to 13 bases. Germline V CDR1 and CDR2: MNHEY, SMNVEV (reference sequence). The CDR3 is 15 amino acids.

On this clonotype: The CDR3 does not close with the conserved phenylalanine or tryptophan, likely indicating a read error. V usage is TRBV7-9 and J usage is TRBJ1-2; D gene ambiguous. Germline-derived CDR1 and CDR2 are SEHNR and FQNEAQ (reference sequence). This CDR3 has 14 amino acids. CDR3 sequence: CASSLEIHRYGYTL. The CDR3 DNA is TGCGCCAGCAGCTTAGAAATCCACCGCTATGGCTACACCCTC.

This clonotype came up many times. The junction departs from the called germline gene at one end, perhaps through a read error. The chain combines TRBV6-6 with TRBJ2-7; D is perhaps TRBD2 (5 bases). The CDR3 length is 14 residues. Germline-derived CDR1 and CDR2 are MNHNY and SVGAGI (reference sequence). For the CDR3, the DNA is TGTGCCAGCAGTCACTCGGGATTGTCCTACGAGCAGTACTTC. Its protein product is CASSHSGLSYEQYF.